The TCR beta chain under discussion was sequenced for a study of blood T cell repertoires in COVID-19 (dated by TCRdb to about 2020). The study in broad terms: The collaborator samples originated in the United States, Italy and Spain and spanned the acute and convalescent phases of COVID-19. A de-identified subject ID, COVID-19 status, age in years and sex were almost always included in the sample metadata. A freely available public database, intended as a resource for researchers studying the immune response to SARS-CoV-2, is where the repertoires were released. The dataset comprised deeply sampled blood TCRbeta repertoires from subjects exposed to, actively infected with, or recovered from COVID-19. The samples were drawn from the first 160 participants of the ongoing ImmuneRACE study and from 1,254 subjects provided by 6 global collaborators. The material from the prospective study consisted of cDNA or gDNA derived from T cells, B-cell-depleted T cells, or PBMCs. Where available, HLA class I and class II types were obtained from metadata supplied by the sample provider rather than from assay-based typing. The investigation overall reported the following: How much clinical and demographic metadata was included differed by source and by participant, and the metadata was provided uncurated.

Collaborating institutions collected whole blood in K2EDTA tubes following their own protocols. For TCRbeta analysis, collaborators shipped samples in one of three forms: frozen whole blood, isolated PBMCs, or DNA extracted from either of those sample types. The immunoSEQ Assay, a bias-controlled multiplex PCR, was used to amplify TCRbeta CDR3 regions from genomic DNA. On the authors' methods: The number of nucleated cells in each sample was estimated by amplification of reference gene primers within the assay. To quantify the absolute abundance of each unique TCRbeta CDR3 rearrangement, sequence reads were collapsed and filtered. For each sample, productive Simpson clonality was calculated as the square root of Simpson's diversity index across productive rearrangements. The table was pulled from immuneACCESS by TCRdb, which kept in-frame rearrangements only. Such tables lose some clones; where checked, under half of the loss comes from unresolved V genes, and the rest has no known cause. V, J and clone size reflect that table, while D and trimming were determined from the DNA. The sample data list tens of thousands of clones, and roughly 88% of these were observed just once. Approximately 6.7% of the sample lies in the top ten.

This clone appeared a few times. Its specific antigen is unknown. There are no base qualities to consult, and no much larger clone falls within one base. The germline V gene gives CDR1 as LGHNA and CDR2 as YNFKEQ. From V the trimming removes 0 bases and from J it removes 4 bases, while the gene matches leave 11 bases of the junction unaccounted for. From its cysteine to its phenylalanine, the CDR3 spans 18 amino acids. Only CDR3 DNA remains: 54 bases, in frame from the first base. The rearrangement combines TRBV4-2 with TRBJ2-7, with 11 central nucleotides matching TRBD2. Sequencing was performed on peripheral blood. This clonotype was sampled from a human donor in a cohort sampled during active COVID-19. The nucleotides read TGTGCCAGCAGCCAAGAAAGCCCCGGGACTAGCGGCCTATACGAGCAGTACTTC. The resulting protein is CASSQESPGTSGLYEQYF.